Listed here are 24 T cell receptor beta chains from one sample, sequenced in a study of T cells in Graves' hyperthyroidism and ophthalmopathy. From RNA transcripts, TCR beta CDR3 regions were amplified. RT-PCR in the first round (using the HTBI primer set) targeted the TCR CDR3. Using its own MiXCR run on the multiplex PCR reads, TCRdb lists one record per CDR3 protein. The sample holds 650,000 to 850,000 distinct CDR3 sequences, roughly 20% seen once. Sequenced material: blood. Every receptor here comes from a woman in her 50s with Graves' hyperthyroidism that later progressed to Graves' ophthalmopathy.

In this sample, this clonotype turned up many times. The V and J genes are TRBV7-2 and TRBJ2-1; TRBD1 aligns across 7 bases. Germline CDR1 is SGHTA and CDR2 is FQGNSA. V was clipped by 6 bases and J by 3 bases; unmatched bases: 8. The CDR3 covers 15 residues. CDR3 nucleotide sequence: TGTGCCAGCAGAGAAGGGGCAGGGGGCTACAATGAGCAGTTCTTC. As protein: CASREGAGGYNEQFF.

The rearrangement joins TRBV14 to TRBJ2-1; tentative D call: TRBD1 (6 bases). Per germline, CDR1 SGHDN and CDR2 FVKESK. The CDR3 runs 15 residues. Trimming removed 3 bases at V and 9 bases at J, with 18 bases between. The CDR3 loop is CASSQFDLQGAEQFF. CDR3 coding DNA: TGTGCCAGCAGCCAGTTCGATTTACAGGGCGCTGAGCAGTTCTTC. Complete variable domain (other parts from reference TRBV14 and TRBJ2-1): EAGVTQFPSHSVIEKGQTVTLRCDPISGHDNLYWYRRVMGKEIKFLLHFVKESKQDESGMPNNRFLAERTGGTYSTLKVQPAELEDSGVYFCASSQFDLQGAEQFFGPGTRLTVL.

This clonotype was recorded many times. The genes are TRBV27 and TRBJ2-3, with 9 bases that match TRBD2. The CDR3 runs to 15 residues. With 7 bases clipped from V and 2 bases from J, the junction kept 7 bases outside the gene matches. Looked up from germline, CDR1 is MNHEY and CDR2 is SMNVEV (reference sequence). CDR3: CASTKLAGNTDTQYF. The DNA of the CDR3 is TGTGCCAGCACCAAACTAGCGGGTAACACAGATACGCAGTATTTT.

The chain couples TRBV10-3 to TRBJ2-7; 9 nucleotides agree with TRBD1. The germline V gene has CDR1 ENHRY and CDR2 SYGVKD. This CDR3 comprises 15 residues. After removal of 0 bases from V and 5 bases from J, the junction contained 5 bases not matched to a gene. The CDR3 loop reads CAISESGTGNHEQYF. CDR3 DNA sequence: TGTGCCATCAGTGAGTCGGGGACAGGGAACCACGAGCAGTACTTC.

This clonotype was recorded many times. J is TRBJ2-1 and V is TRBV6-2 or TRBV6-3; D remains unclear. Germline CDR1 MNHEY, CDR2 SVGEGT. The CDR3 runs to 14 residues. The V gene lost 2 bases and the J gene lost 5 bases, with 10 bases spanning the gap. CDR3 nucleotide sequence: TGTGCCAGCAGTTACAGTGGGCAGGACAATGAGCAGTTCTTC. This gives the protein CASSYSGQDNEQFF.

The J gene is TRBJ1-4, the V gene TRBV7-8; D uncertain. Looked up from germline, CDR1 is SGHVS and CDR2 is FQNEAQ. CDR3 size: 16 residues. With 1 base removed from V and 6 bases from J, the gap between germline ends came to 15 bases. Here the CDR3 reads CASSLVRGGIDEKLFF. CDR3 DNA: TGTGCCAGCAGCTTAGTTCGCGGAGGGATAGATGAAAAACTGTTTTTT. Together with reference TRBV7-8 and TRBJ1-4, the CDR3 gives the full variable domain: GAGVSQSPRYKVAKRGQDVALRCDPISGHVSLFWYQQALGQGPEFLTYFQNEAQLDKSGLPSDRFFAERPEGSVSTLKIQRTQQEDSAVYLCASSLVRGGIDEKLFFGSGTQLSVL.

In this sample, this clonotype turned up a few times. The chain has TRBV6-4 and TRBJ1-1; D remains unclear. Per germline, CDR1 MRHNA and CDR2 SNTAGT. The V end was cut by 0 bases, the J end by 1 base, with 9 bases between. There are 15 residues in the CDR3. This CDR3 is CASSDSGGKNTEAFF. For the CDR3, the DNA is TGTGCCAGCAGTGACTCAGGCGGAAAGAACACTGAAGCTTTCTTT.

Regarding this clonotype: A read error may account for a junction end that differs from germline. The V call is TRBV5-1, the J call TRBJ2-3; 11 bases fit TRBD2. CDR1 is SGHRS and CDR2 is YFSETQ in the germline V gene. The CDR3 extends over 15 amino acids. The chain's CDR3 is CANSLTSGGTDTQYF. CDR3 coding DNA: TGCGCCAACAGCTTGACTAGCGGGGGCACAGATACGCAGTATTTT.

The J gene is TRBJ1-1, the V gene TRBV4-1; a weak D match, TRBD1 (5 bases). Germline values: CDR1 MGHRA, CDR2 YSYEKL. The CDR3 is 15 residues long. Trimming left V 1 base short and J 4 bases short, with 13 bases between. The CDR3 DNA is TGCGCCAGCAGCCAAGTTGGGGGGTCCGGCACTGAAGCTTTCTTT. Encoded protein: CASSQVGGSGTEAFF.

The chain couples TRBV30 to TRBJ1-1; TRBD1 is a possible D gene (5 bases). Trimming pared 3 bases from V and 11 bases from J, leaving 19 bases between. Looked up from germline, CDR1 is GTSNPN and CDR2 is SVGIG (reference sequence). The CDR3 contains 13 residues. The CDR3 reads CAWSPRGGTRAFF. The CDR3 DNA is TGTGCCTGGAGCCCCCGGGGGGGGACTCGTGCTTTCTTT.

This clonotype was seen more than once but under ten times. The rearrangement links TRBV5-1 to TRBJ2-7; TRBD1 or TRBD2 may be the D gene (5 bases each). From germline, CDR1 is SGHRS and CDR2 YFSETQ. The CDR3 is 16 amino acids. The V end was cut by 0 bases, the J end by 7 bases, with 20 bases between. CDR3 nucleotide sequence: TGCGCCAGCAGCTTGGATGGGGGAGCACCCCTAGGGGAGCAGTACTTC. This translates into CASSLDGGAPLGEQYF.

The chain carries TRBV3-1 and TRBJ2-2; no definite D call. Looked up from germline, CDR1 is LGHDT and CDR2 is YNNKEL (reference sequence). The CDR3 is 14 amino acids. V lost 4 bases to trimming and J lost 7 bases, with 13 bases between them. CDR3 DNA sequence: TGTGCCAGCAGCCCGACCGCTCGGTACGGGGAGCTGTTTTTT. Translating it yields CASSPTARYGELFF.

Concerning this clonotype itself: This may arise from a read error, as a much more abundant clone is one base away. The rearrangement joins TRBV7-2 to TRBJ1-2; D possibly corresponds to TRBD1 (5 bases). From germline, CDR1 is SGHTA and CDR2 FQGNSA. The CDR3 totals 11 residues. The CDR3 protein is CASEGNYSYTF. Written as DNA, the CDR3 is TGTGCCAGCGAGGGGAACTATAGCTACACCTTC.

In this sample, this clonotype turned up many times. This chain connects TRBV3-1 to TRBJ2-3, with unresolved D. The ends were cut back, 0 bases at V and 1 base at J, with 8 bases in the middle. The length of the CDR3 is 15 residues. Per the germline V gene, CDR1 is LGHDT and CDR2 is YNNKEL (reference sequence). DNA for the CDR3: TGTGCCAGCAGCCAAGATCCCGCCGGCACAGATACGCAGTATTTT. Its protein is CASSQDPAGTDTQYF.

This clonotype was counted between two and nine times. The chain recombines TRBV2 with TRBJ2-5; D possibly corresponds to TRBD1 (5 bases). The CDR3 has 13 amino acids. The V gene's germline CDR1 is SNHLY and CDR2 FYNNEI. Trimming removed 5 bases at V and 5 bases at J, with 12 bases between. The CDR3 here is CASSRGRVETQYF. In DNA form, the CDR3 reads TGTGCCAGCAGTAGGGGCAGAGTGGAGACCCAGTACTTC.

Remarks on this clonotype: With a much larger clone just one base away, this may be a read error. This is likely a read error, given that the CDR3 carries no conserved phenylalanine or tryptophan at its end. J is TRBJ1-1 and V is TRBV5-6; D gene unclear. Germline values: CDR1 SGHDT, CDR2 YYEEEE. The V end lost 0 bases, the J end lost 3 bases, and 15 bases lay between the germline ends. There are 16 residues in the CDR3. The CDR3 coding sequence is TGTGCCAGCAGCTTGGTCGATCCGGGAGGACACACTGAAGCTTTCCTT. It yields the protein CASSLVDPGGHTEAFL.

This clonotype was observed a handful of times. The CDR3 protein is CASSYTGTGKAFF. CDR3 sequence (DNA): TGTGCCAGCAGTTATACCGGGACCGGAAAAGCTTTCTTT. The gene calls are TRBV11-3 and TRBJ1-1; weak D call: TRBD1 (5 bases). The V gene lost 6 bases and the J gene lost 9 bases, with 17 bases spanning the gap. The CDR3 loop spans 13 amino acids. Germline V lookup: CDR1 SGHNT, CDR2 YENEEA.

The table lists this clonotype with a few counts. V usage is TRBV18 and J usage is TRBJ2-3; 8 bases are a match to TRBD1. Trimming cost V 3 bases and J 2 bases; bases outside gene matches: 10. Looked up from germline, CDR1 is KGHSH and CDR2 is LQKENI. The CDR3 loop spans 17 amino acids. CDR3 residues: CASSPKTGVGSTDTQYF. In DNA, the CDR3 is TGTGCCAGCTCACCCAAGACAGGGGTCGGTTCCACAGATACGCAGTATTTT.

The chain recombines TRBV3-1 with TRBJ1-5; D is possibly TRBD1 (5 bases). The V gene's germline CDR1 is LGHDT and CDR2 YNNKEL (reference sequence). The CDR3 loop spans 15 amino acids. The V gene lost 1 base and the J gene lost 5 bases, with 12 bases spanning the gap. As DNA, the CDR3 is TGTGCCAGCAGCCAAGCCCCAGGGAGCTATCAGCCCCAGCATTTT. It encodes CASSQAPGSYQPQHF.

This clonotype was counted only a few times. V is TRBV12-5 and J is TRBJ1-5, with a possible D match to TRBD1 (5 bases). Germline V CDR1 and CDR2: LGHNT, FRNRAP. The V end lost 3 bases, the J end lost 6 bases, and 12 bases lay between the germline ends. The CDR3 sequence is 14 residues long. The CDR3 here is CASGLGQGFQPQHF. The CDR3 nucleotides are TGTGCTAGTGGTTTAGGGCAGGGATTTCAGCCCCAGCATTTT. Full variable domain (outside the CDR3, taken from reference TRBV12-5 and TRBJ1-5): DARVTQTPRHKVTEMGQEVTMRCQPILGHNTVFWYRQTMMQGLELLAYFRNRAPLDDSGMPKDRFSAEMPDATLATLKIQPSEPRDSAVYFCASGLGQGFQPQHFGDGTRLSIL.

The table lists this clonotype with many counts. The chain is built from TRBV7-3 and TRBJ2-5; 10 nucleotides agree with TRBD2. Germline lookup yields CDR1 SGHTA and CDR2 FQGTGA. The V segment lost 5 bases and the J segment 0 bases; nucleotides outside the gene matches: 15. There are 19 residues in the CDR3. Here the CDR3 reads CASSKAPALAGEYQETQYF. The CDR3 DNA reads as TGTGCCAGCAGCAAAGCCCCAGCCCTAGCGGGGGAATACCAAGAGACCCAGTACTTC.

This clonotype was observed a handful of times. This chain links TRBV10-1 with TRBJ2-7; D is unresolved. Germline V lookup: CDR1 WNHNN, CDR2 SYGVQD (reference sequence). The CDR3 has 11 amino acids. The V end lost 7 bases, the J end lost 3 bases, and 7 bases lay between the germline ends. This CDR3 is CASTDGYEQYF. The CDR3 nucleotides read TGCGCCAGCACCGACGGCTACGAGCAGTACTTC.

This clonotype was detected ten times or more. The chain has TRBV20-1 and TRBJ2-2, with D possibly being TRBD2 (7 bases). V was shortened by 3 bases and J by 4 bases, with 12 bases between the two germline ends. This CDR3 has 14 residues. Germline CDR1 and CDR2: DFQATT and SNEGSKA (reference sequence). This CDR3 reads CSASRGAVTGELFF. The CDR3, as DNA: TGCAGTGCTAGTCGGGGGGCGGTCACCGGGGAGCTGTTTTTT.

The V gene is TRBV6-1, the J gene TRBJ2-3; tentatively, D is TRBD1 (6 bases). CDR3 size: 13 residues. Germline V CDR1 and CDR2: MNHNS, SASEGT. Trimming pared 11 bases from V and 0 bases from J, leaving 12 bases between. The CDR3 DNA reads TGTGCCGCCCGGGACATCAGCACAGATACGCAGTATTTT. Amino acid sequence: CAARDISTDTQYF.